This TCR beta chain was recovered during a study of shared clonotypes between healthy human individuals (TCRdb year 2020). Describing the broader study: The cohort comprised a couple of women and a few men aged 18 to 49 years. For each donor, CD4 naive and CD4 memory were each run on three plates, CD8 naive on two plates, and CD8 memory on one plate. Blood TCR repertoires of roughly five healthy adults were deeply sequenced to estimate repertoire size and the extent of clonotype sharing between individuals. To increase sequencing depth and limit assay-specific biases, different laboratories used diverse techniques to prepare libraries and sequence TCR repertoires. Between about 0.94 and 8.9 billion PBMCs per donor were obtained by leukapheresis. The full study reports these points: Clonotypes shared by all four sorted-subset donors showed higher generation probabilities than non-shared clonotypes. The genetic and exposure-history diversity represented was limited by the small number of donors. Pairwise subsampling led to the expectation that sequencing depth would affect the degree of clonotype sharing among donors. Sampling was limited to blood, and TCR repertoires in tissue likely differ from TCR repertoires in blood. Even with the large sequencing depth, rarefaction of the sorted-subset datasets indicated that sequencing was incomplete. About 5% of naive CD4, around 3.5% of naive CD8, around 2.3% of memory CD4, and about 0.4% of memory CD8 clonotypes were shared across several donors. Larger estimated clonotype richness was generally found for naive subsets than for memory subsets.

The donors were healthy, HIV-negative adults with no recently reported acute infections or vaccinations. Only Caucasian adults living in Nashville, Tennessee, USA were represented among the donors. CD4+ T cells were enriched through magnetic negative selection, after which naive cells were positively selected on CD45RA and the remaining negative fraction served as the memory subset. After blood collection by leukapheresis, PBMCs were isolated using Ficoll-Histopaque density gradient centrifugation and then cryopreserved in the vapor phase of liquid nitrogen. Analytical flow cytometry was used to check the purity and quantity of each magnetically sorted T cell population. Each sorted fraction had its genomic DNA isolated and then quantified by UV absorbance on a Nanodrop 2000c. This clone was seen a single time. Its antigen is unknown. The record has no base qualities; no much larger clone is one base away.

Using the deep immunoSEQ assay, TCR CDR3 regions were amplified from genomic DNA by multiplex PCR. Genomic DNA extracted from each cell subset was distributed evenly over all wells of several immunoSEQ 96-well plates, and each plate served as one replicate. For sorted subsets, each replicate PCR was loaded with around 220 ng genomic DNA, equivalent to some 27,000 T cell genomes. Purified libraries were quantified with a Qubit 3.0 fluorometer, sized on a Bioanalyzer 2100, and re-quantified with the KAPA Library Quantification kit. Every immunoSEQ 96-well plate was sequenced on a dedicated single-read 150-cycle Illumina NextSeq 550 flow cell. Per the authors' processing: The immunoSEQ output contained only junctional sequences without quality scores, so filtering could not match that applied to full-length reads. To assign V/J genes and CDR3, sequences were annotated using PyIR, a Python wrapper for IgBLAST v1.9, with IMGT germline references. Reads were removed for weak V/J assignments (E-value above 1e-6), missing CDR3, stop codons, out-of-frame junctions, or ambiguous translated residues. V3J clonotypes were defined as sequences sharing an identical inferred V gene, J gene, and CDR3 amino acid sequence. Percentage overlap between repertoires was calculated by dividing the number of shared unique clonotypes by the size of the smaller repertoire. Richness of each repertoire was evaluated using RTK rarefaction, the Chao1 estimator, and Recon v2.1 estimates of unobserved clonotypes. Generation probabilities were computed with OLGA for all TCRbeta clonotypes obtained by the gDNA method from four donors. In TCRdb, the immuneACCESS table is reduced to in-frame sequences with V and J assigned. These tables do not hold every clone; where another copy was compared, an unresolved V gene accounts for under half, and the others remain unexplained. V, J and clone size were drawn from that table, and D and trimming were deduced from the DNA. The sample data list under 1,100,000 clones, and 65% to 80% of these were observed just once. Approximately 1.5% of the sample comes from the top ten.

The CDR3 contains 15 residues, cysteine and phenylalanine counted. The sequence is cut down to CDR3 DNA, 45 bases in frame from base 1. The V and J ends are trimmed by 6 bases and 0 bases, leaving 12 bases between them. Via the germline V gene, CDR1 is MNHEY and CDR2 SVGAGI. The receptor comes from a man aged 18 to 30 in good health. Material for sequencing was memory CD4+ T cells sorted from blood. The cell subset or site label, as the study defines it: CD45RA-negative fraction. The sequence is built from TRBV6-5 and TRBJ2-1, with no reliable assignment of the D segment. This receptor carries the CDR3 CASSLGQSSYNEQFF. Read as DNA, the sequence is TGTGCCAGCAGCCTCGGCCAAAGCTCCTACAATGAGCAGTTCTTC.